This T cell receptor (beta chain) was recovered during a study of T cells in Graves' hyperthyroidism and ophthalmopathy. Turning to the study itself: It was at initial diagnosis, before any treatment, that peripheral blood was collected.

RNA transcripts served as the template for amplifying TCR beta CDR3 regions. In the first-round RT-PCR of the TCR CDR3, the HTBI primer set was used. MiXCR was run by TCRdb on the multiplex PCR reads, yielding one entry per CDR3 protein. Among fewer than 600,000 distinct CDR3 sequences listed, about an eighth were seen once. Aged 18 to 65, the patients had hyperthyroidism that was newly diagnosed and had lasted under 2 months. Trimming took 1 base from V and 0 from J, leaving 4 bases between them. Germline CDR1 is MNHEY and CDR2 is SVGEGT. The CDR3 extends over 14 amino acids. This clonotype has a count of ten or more.

Sequenced sample: blood. The V and J genes are TRBV6-2 or TRBV6-3 and TRBJ1-5; no clear D gene. This TCR derives from a woman between 18 and 30 years old with Graves' hyperthyroidism. The CDR3 DNA sequence: TGTGCCAGCAGTTACTGGAGTAGCAATCAGCCCCAGCATTTT. Protein product: CASSYWSSNQPQHF.